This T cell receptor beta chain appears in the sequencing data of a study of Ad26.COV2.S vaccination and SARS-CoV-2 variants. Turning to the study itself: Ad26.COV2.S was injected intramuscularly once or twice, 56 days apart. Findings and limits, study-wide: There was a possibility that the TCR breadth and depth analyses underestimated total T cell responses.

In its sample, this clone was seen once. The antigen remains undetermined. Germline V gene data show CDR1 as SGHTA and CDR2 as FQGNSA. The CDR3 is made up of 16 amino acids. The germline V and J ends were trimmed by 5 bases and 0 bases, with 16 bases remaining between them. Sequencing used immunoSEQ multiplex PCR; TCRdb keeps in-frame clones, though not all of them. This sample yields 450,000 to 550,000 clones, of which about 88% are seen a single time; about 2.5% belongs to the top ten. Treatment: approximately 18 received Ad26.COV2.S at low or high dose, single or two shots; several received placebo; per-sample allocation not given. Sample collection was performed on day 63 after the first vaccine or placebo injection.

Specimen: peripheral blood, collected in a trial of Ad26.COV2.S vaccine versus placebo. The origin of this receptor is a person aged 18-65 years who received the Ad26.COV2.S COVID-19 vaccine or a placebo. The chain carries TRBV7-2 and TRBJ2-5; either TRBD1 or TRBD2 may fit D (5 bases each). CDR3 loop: CASSRVTGRHQETQYF. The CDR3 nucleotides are TGTGCCAGCAGCCGCGTTACGGGACGGCACCAAGAGACCCAGTACTTC.